The TCR beta chain described here comes from a study of graft-versus-host responses after intestinal transplantation. Between the trimmed V and J ends, which lost 1 base and 2 bases, there was a span of 9 bases. CDR1 SGHAT and CDR2 FQNNGV come from the germline V gene. CDR3 length equals 14 residues. The assay was immunoSEQ multiplex PCR, and TCRdb's table has in-frame clones only and misses some. In the table there are about 97,000 clones, about nine tenths of which are singletons. This rearrangement joins TRBV11-2 to TRBJ2-7, with D tentatively TRBD2 (5 bases). The TCR originated in a human patient who received an intestinal transplant, so some T cells may come from the graft donor. Material: PBMCs, obtained 450 to 480 days after intestinal transplant. CDR3 sequence: CASSLGGNAYEQYF. In nucleotides, the CDR3 is TGTGCCAGCAGCTTAGGAGGGAACGCCTACGAGCAGTACTTC.